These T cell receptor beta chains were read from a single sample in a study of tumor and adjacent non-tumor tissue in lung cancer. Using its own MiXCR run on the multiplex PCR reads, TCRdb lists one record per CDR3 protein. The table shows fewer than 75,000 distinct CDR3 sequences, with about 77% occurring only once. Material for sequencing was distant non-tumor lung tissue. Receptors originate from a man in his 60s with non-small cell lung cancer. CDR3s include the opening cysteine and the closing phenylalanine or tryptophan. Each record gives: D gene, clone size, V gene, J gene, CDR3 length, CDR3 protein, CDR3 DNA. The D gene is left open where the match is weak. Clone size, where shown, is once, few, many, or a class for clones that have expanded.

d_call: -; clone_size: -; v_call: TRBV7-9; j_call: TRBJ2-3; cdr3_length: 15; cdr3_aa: CASSLLEASTDMQYF; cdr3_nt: TGTGCCAGCAGCCTACTAGAGGCTAGTACAGATATGCAGTATTTT
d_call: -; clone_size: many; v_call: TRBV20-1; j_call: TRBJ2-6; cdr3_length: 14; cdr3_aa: CSAVGDSGANVLTF; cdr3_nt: TGCAGTGCGGTGGGGGACTCTGGGGCCAACGTCCTGACTTTC
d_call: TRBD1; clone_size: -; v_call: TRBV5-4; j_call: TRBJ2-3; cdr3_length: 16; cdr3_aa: CTSRTLEGASTDTQYF; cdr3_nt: TGTACCAGCAGGACCCTAGAGGGGGCATCAACAGATACGCAGTATTTT
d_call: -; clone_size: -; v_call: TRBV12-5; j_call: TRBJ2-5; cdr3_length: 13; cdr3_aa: CASCPDSGRTQYF; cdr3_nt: TGTGCTAGTTGCCCGGACTCTGGCCGGACCCAGTACTTC
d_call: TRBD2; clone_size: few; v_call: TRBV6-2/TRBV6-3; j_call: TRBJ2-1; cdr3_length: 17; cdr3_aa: CVSSYNVRGSFPPGQFF; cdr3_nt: TGCGTCAGCAGTTACAATGTACGCGGGAGTTTTCCCCCTGGGCAGTTCTTC
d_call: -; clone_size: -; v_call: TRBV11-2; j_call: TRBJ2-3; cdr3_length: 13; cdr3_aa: CASSLAGTDTQYF; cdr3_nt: TGTGCCAGCAGCTTAGCAGGCACAGATACGCAGTATTTT
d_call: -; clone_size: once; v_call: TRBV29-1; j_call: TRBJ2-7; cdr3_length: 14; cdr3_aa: CSVETQEASNEQYF; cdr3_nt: TGCAGCGTTGAAACACAGGAGGCCAGCAACGAGCAGTACTTC
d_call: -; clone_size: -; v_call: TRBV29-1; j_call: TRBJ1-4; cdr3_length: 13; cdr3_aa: CSVGGGVREKLFF; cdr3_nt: TGCAGCGTGGGAGGGGGGGTTCGGGAAAAACTGTTTTTT
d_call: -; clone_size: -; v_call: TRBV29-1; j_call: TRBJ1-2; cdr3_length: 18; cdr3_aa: CSVEPPTGKGEKGWGYTF; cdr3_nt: TGCAGCGTTGAGCCCCCCACGGGAAAAGGGGAGAAAGGATGGGGCTACACCTTC
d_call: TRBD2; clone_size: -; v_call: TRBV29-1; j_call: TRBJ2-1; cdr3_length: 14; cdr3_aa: CSIWGGAQGNEQFF; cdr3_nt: TGCAGCATTTGGGGAGGGGCTCAGGGCAATGAGCAGTTCTTC
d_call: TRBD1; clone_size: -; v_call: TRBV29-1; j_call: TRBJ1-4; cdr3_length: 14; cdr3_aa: CSVGTGGSNEKLFF; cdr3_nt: TGCAGCGTGGGGACAGGTGGTAGTAATGAAAAACTGTTTTTT
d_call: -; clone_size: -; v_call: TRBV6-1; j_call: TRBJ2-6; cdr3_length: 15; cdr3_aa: CASLRFGAWANVLTF; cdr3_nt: TGTGCTAGCTTGCGTTTTGGGGCCTGGGCCAACGTCCTGACTTTC
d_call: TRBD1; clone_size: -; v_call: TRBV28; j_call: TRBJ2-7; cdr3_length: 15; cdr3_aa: CDSSALGQGAYEQYF; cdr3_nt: TGTGACAGCAGTGCCCTCGGACAGGGGGCCTACGAGCAGTACTTC
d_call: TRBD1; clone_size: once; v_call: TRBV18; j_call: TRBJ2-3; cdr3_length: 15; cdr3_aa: CASSLQRGLIDTQYF; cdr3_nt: TGTGCCAGCTCACTTCAGAGGGGGCTTATAGATACGCAGTATTTT
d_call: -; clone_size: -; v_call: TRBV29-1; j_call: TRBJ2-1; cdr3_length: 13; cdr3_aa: CSVEVWKSNEHFF; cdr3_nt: TGTAGCGTTGAAGTTTGGAAATCTAATGAGCACTTCTTC
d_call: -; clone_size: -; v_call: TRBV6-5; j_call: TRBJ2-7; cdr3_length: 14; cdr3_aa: CSSSRTRSSYEQYF; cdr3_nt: TGTTCCAGCAGTCGCACCCGGTCCTCCTACGAGCAATACTTC
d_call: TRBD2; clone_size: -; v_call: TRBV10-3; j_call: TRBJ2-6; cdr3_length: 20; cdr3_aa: CAFSEHETSGRDSGANVLTF; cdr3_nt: TGTGCCTTCAGTGAACATGAGACTAGCGGAAGGGACTCCGGGGCCAACGTCCTGACTTTC
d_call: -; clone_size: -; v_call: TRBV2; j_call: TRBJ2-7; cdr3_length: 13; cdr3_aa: CVSSGGTDYEQYF; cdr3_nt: TGTGTCAGCAGTGGAGGGACAGATTACGAGCAGTACTTC
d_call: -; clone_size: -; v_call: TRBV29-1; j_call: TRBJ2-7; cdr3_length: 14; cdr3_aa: CSAQGGKSGYEQCF; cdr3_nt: TGCAGCGCTCAGGGAGGCAAGAGTGGGTACGAGCAGTGCTTC
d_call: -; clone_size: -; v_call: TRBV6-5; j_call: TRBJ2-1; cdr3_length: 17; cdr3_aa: CASSCPGRLISYNEQLF; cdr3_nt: TGTGCCAGCAGTTGTCCCGGCCGGCTGATTTCCTACAATGAGCAGCTCTTC
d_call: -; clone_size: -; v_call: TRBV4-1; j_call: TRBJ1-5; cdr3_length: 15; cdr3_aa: CSSSRLAGVDQPQHF; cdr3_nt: TGCTCCAGCAGCCGGCTTGCAGGGGTCGATCAGCCCCAGCATTTT
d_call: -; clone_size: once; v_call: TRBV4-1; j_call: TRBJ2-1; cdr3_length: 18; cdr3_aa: CASSQSPAGADDYSEQFF; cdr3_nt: TGCGCCAGCAGCCAATCCCCCGCTGGAGCGGATGACTACAGTGAGCAGTTCTTC
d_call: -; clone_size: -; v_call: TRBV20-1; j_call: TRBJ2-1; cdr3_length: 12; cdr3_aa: CGARGPKNEQFF; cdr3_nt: TGCGGTGCTAGGGGACCGAAAAATGAACAGTTCTTC
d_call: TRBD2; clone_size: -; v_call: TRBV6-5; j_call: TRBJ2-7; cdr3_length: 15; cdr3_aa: CASSHSRRETVEHYF; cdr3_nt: TGTGCCAGCAGTCACTCGAGGCGGGAGACGGTCGAGCATTACTTC
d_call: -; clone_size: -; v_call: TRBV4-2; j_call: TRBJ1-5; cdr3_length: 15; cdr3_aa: CASSQTGAGNQPQHF; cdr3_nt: TGTGCCAGTAGCCAGACCGGGGCAGGCAACCAGCCCCAGCATTTT
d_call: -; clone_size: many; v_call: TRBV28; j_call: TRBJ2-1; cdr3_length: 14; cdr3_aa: CAGARDSSYNEQSF; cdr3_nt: TGTGCCGGGGCCAGGGATAGCTCCTACAATGAGCAGTCCTTC
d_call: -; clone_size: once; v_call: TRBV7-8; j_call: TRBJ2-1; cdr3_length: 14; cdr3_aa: CASSPLSLMDEQFF; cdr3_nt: TGTGCCAGCAGCCCGCTTAGTCTCATGGATGAGCAGTTCTTC
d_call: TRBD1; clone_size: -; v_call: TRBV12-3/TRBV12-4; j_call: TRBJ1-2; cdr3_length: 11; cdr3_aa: CASWDRGGYTF; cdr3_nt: TGTGCCAGCTGGGACAGAGGAGGCTACACCTTC
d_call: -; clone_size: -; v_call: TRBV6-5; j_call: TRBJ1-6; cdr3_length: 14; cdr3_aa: CANSSRQSDSPLHF; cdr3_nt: TGTGCCAACAGTTCCCGACAGAGTGATTCACCCCTCCACTTT
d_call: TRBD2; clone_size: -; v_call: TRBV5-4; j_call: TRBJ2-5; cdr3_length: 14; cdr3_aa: CASSLAGGGDAQYF; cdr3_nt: TGTGCCAGCAGCTTAGCGGGAGGGGGAGATGCCCAGTACTTC
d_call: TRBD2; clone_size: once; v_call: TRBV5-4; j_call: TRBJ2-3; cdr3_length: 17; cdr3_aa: CASIPRLAGGTADTQYF; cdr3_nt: TGTGCCAGCATCCCCCGACTAGCGGGAGGGACCGCAGATACGCAGTATTTT
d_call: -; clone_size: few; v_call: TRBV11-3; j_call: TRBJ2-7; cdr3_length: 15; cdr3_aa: CASSPPGRGAQEQYF; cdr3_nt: TGTGCCAGCAGCCCCCCAGGACGGGGGGCTCAGGAGCAGTACTTC
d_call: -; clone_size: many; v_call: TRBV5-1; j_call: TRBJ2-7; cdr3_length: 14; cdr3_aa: CASRVAGIDYEQYF; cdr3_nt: TGCGCCAGCAGGGTCGCAGGGATCGACTACGAGCAGTACTTC
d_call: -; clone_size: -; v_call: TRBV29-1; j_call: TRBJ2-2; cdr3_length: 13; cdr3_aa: CSAYPRVGGELFF; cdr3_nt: TGCAGCGCCTACCCCAGGGTCGGGGGGGAGCTGTTTTTT
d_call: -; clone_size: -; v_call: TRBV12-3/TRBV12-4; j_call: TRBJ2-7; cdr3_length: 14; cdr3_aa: CASGLLGSSYEQYF; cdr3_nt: TGTGCCAGCGGTCTTCTTGGAAGCTCCTACGAGCAGTACTTC
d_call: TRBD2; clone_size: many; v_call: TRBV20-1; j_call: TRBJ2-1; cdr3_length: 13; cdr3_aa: CSARAGADNEQFF; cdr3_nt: TGCAGTGCTAGGGCGGGAGCGGACAATGAGCAGTTCTTC
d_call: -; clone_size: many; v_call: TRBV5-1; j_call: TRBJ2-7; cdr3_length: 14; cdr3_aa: CASSQRDRAYEQYF; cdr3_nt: TGCGCCAGCAGCCAGAGGGACCGAGCCTACGAGCAGTACTTC
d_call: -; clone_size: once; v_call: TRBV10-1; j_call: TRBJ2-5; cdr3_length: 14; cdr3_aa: CASSVSLGAETQYF; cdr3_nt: TGCGCCAGCAGTGTGTCGCTTGGAGCGGAGACCCAGTATTTC
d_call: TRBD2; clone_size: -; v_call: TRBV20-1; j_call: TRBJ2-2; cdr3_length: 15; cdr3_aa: CSASSGRRSIGELFF; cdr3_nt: TGCAGTGCTAGTAGCGGGAGGCGTAGCATCGGGGAGCTGTTTTTT
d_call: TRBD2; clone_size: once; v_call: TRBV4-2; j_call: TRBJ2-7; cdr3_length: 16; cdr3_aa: CASSRSETSGSYQQYF; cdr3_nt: TGTGCCAGCAGTAGGAGCGAGACTAGCGGCTCCTACCAGCAGTACTTC
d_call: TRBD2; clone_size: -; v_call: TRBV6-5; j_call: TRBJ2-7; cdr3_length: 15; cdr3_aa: CASSYSRREMVDQYF; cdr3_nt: TGTGCCAGCAGTTACTCGAGGCGGGAGATGGTCGATCAGTACTTC
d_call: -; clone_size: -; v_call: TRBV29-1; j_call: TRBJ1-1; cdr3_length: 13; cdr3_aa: CGGSGAEDTEAFF; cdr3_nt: TGCGGCGGATCAGGGGCGGAGGACACTGAAGCTTTCTTT